These 28 T cell receptor beta chains were sequenced from one sample in a study of cytomegalovirus exposure and HLA in healthy donors. The PCR used 60 Vbeta and 13 Jbeta primers. Profiled with immunoSEQ multiplex PCR; TCRdb holds only in-frame clones, not every one. The sample yields tens of thousands of clones, 70% to 80% seen once. Material for sequencing was PBMCs. Receptors were obtained from a woman aged 50 to 60 in good health and CMV-seropositive.

This chain links TRBV7-9 with TRBJ1-5; perhaps TRBD1 as D (6 bases). V was cut by 5 bases and J by 3 bases, with 11 bases left in between. The CDR3 spans 14 residues. From germline, CDR1 is SEHNR and CDR2 FQNEAQ (reference sequence). DNA of the CDR3: TGTGCCAGCAGCACGACAGGTCTCAATCAGCCCCAGCATTTT. Translated: CASSTTGLNQPQHF.

This clone was seen a single time. V and J are TRBV2 and TRBJ2-1; weak D call: TRBD2 (6 bases). CDR3 size: 16 residues. Germline V lookup: CDR1 SNHLY, CDR2 FYNNEI. Trimming shortened V by 5 bases and J by 3 bases, and 17 bases separated the two germline ends. Here the CDR3 DNA reads TGTGCCAGCAGTTCCAGTGCGGGACGTAACTACAATGAGCAGTTCTTC. It specifies CASSSSAGRNYNEQFF.

The rearrangement uses TRBV28 and TRBJ1-4; a possible D gene is TRBD1 (5 bases). CDR1 is MDHEN, CDR2 SYDVKM, per germline. V was cut by 2 bases and J by 7 bases, with 14 bases left in between. The CDR3 has 15 amino acids. CDR3 sequence: CASSLRAGWGEKLFF. The DNA of the CDR3 is TGTGCCAGCAGTTTAAGGGCAGGGTGGGGTGAAAAACTGTTTTTT.

The V gene is TRBV28, the J gene TRBJ2-3; no firm D call. With 6 bases removed from V and 0 bases from J, the gap between germline ends came to 7 bases. The CDR3 covers 13 residues. CDR1 and CDR2 (germline): MDHEN, SYDVKM. For the CDR3, the DNA is TGTGCCAGCAGCCCCCCAAGCACAGATACGCAGTATTTT. It yields the protein CASSPPSTDTQYF.

The gene calls are TRBV27 and TRBJ1-5; 7 bases line up with TRBD1. The germline V gene has CDR1 MNHEY and CDR2 SMNVEV (reference sequence). The V and J ends lost 6 bases and 2 bases, in that order; junction bases with no gene match: 7. The CDR3 has 15 residues. CDR3 bases: TGTGCCAGCAGGCGACAGGGCATAGGCAATCAGCCCCAGCATTTT. Protein sequence: CASRRQGIGNQPQHF.

The V gene is TRBV5-1, the J gene TRBJ2-2, with 7 nucleotides matching TRBD1. Germline trimming cut 4 bases from V and 4 bases from J; bases unmatched to any gene: 7. Germline loops: CDR1 SGHRS, CDR2 YFSETQ. CDR3 length: 15 residues. Written as DNA, the CDR3 is TGCGCCAGCAGCGGCCGGGACAGCGGCACCGGGGAGCTGTTTTTT. It yields the protein CASSGRDSGTGELFF.

This clone was recorded a few times. This sequence joins TRBV30 and TRBJ1-1; D is ambiguous. Germline V gene data show CDR1 as GTSNPN and CDR2 as SVGIG (reference sequence). CDR3 length: 12 residues. Trimming stripped 0 bases from V and 10 bases from J, with 12 bases between. CDR3 residues: CAWSVSLGAAFF. CDR3 sequence (DNA): TGTGCCTGGAGTGTATCCCTGGGCGCAGCTTTCTTT.

This CDR3 is CASSQDRGRAFGEQFF. In DNA form, the CDR3 reads TGTGCCAGCAGCCAAGATCGCGGGAGGGCCTTCGGTGAGCAGTTCTTC. The chain recombines TRBV4-2 with TRBJ2-1, with 9 bases lining up with TRBD2. The germline gives CDR1 LGHNA, CDR2 YNFKEQ. Unmatched junction bases numbered 9, after V lost 0 bases and J lost 9 bases. The CDR3 length is 16 residues.

This rearrangement joins TRBV10-1 to TRBJ1-2; 9 nucleotides line up with TRBD1. CDR3 length equals 17 residues. Germline values: CDR1 WNHNN, CDR2 SYGVQD (reference sequence). The V segment lost 6 bases and the J segment 4 bases; nucleotides outside the gene matches: 15. This chain's CDR3 is CASRQGAKWDTGYGYTF. In nucleotides, the CDR3 is TGCGCCAGCAGACAGGGGGCGAAATGGGACACTGGCTATGGCTACACCTTC.

J is TRBJ2-3 and V is TRBV28; the D gene is possibly TRBD2 (5 bases). The CDR3 extends over 15 amino acids. Between the trimmed V and J ends, which lost 4 bases and 2 bases, there was a span of 13 bases. Germline V lookup: CDR1 MDHEN, CDR2 SYDVKM. CDR3 DNA: TGTGCCAGCAGTTCCGGGATCTTCCTCACAGATACGCAGTATTTT. Its protein product is CASSSGIFLTDTQYF. Using reference TRBV28 and TRBJ2-3 for the parts outside the CDR3, the full variable domain is DVKVTQSSRYLVKRTGEKVFLECVQDMDHENMFWYRQDPGLGLRLIYFSYDVKMKEKGDIPEGYSVSREKKERFSLILESASTNQTSMYLCASSSGIFLTDTQYFGPGTRLTVL.

The chain joins TRBV19 to TRBJ1-5; D not certain. Trimming shortened V by 3 bases and J by 1 base, and 7 bases separated the two germline ends. Germline lookup yields CDR1 LNHDA and CDR2 SQIVND (reference sequence). The CDR3 totals 14 residues. The CDR3 nucleotides read TGTGCCAGTAGTATTCCCGGGAGCAATCAGCCCCAGCATTTT. This sequence encodes CASSIPGSNQPQHF. The complete variable domain, with remaining parts taken from reference TRBV19 and TRBJ1-5, reads DGGITQSPKYLFRKEGQNVTLSCEQNLNHDAMYWYRQDPGQGLRLIYYSQIVNDFQKGDIAEGYSVSREKKESFPLTVTSAQKNPTAFYLCASSIPGSNQPQHFGDGTRLSIL.

This clone was seen just once. The V and J genes are TRBV11-2 and TRBJ2-1; TRBD2 matches 9 bases. The CDR3 loop spans 16 amino acids. J lost 6 bases, V lost 5 bases, and 11 bases had no gene match. The V gene's germline CDR1 is SGHAT and CDR2 FQNNGV. CDR3 nucleotides: TGTGCCAGCAGCGCAGAGGGGACTAGCACTCGCAATGAGCAGTTCTTC. Translated: CASSAEGTSTRNEQFF.

The CDR3 is CASRETSGRVYEQFF. Here the CDR3 DNA reads TGTGCCAGCAGGGAAACTAGCGGGAGAGTCTATGAGCAGTTCTTC. This chain links TRBV6-1 with TRBJ2-1, with 11 bases identical to TRBD2. Germline trimming cut 6 bases from V and 8 bases from J; bases unmatched to any gene: 9. Per the germline V gene, CDR1 is MNHNS and CDR2 is SASEGT. This CDR3 is built from 15 residues.

This rearrangement joins TRBV10-2 to TRBJ1-5, with TRBD1 as a possible D gene (5 bases). This CDR3 spans 16 amino acids. Germline V gene data show CDR1 as WSHSY and CDR2 as SAAADI. V was clipped by 9 bases and J by 5 bases, with 23 bases between them. The CDR3: CASSARQSYVDQPQHF. CDR3 in DNA: TGCGCCAGTTCAGCGAGACAGAGCTATGTCGATCAGCCCCAGCATTTT.

The V gene is TRBV7-2, the J gene TRBJ2-2; no reliable D call. V lost 4 bases to trimming and J lost 0 bases, with 9 bases between them. Germline CDR1 and CDR2: SGHTA and FQGNSA. The CDR3 runs 15 residues. The CDR3 sequence: CASSWLASNTGELFF. CDR3 DNA sequence: TGTGCCAGCAGCTGGTTGGCATCGAACACCGGGGAGCTGTTTTTT.

The rearrangement uses TRBV5-1 and TRBJ2-2; TRBD1 aligns across 8 bases. The CDR3 is made up of 16 amino acids. Trimming removed 4 bases from V and 1 base from J; junction bases left unmatched: 6. Germline V lookup: CDR1 SGHRS, CDR2 YFSETQ. The DNA for the CDR3 is TGCGCCAGCAGCCCTCCCGGGACAGGGAACACCGGGGAGCTGTTTTTT. It is translated as CASSPPGTGNTGELFF.

This chain connects TRBV30 to TRBJ1-1; D gene unclear. CDR3 length equals 13 residues. The germline V gene encodes CDR1 GTSNPN and CDR2 SVGIG (reference sequence). The V end was cut by 2 bases, the J end by 0 bases, with 7 bases between. The CDR3 reads CAWSKFVNTEAFF. The CDR3 DNA reads TGTGCCTGGAGTAAATTCGTGAACACTGAAGCTTTCTTT.

The rearrangement uses TRBV7-2 and TRBJ2-1; 10 nucleotides agree with TRBD2. V shed 5 bases, J shed 7 bases, and the junction held 11 bases outside the gene matches. This CDR3 comprises 16 residues. Germline CDR1 and CDR2: SGHTA and FQGNSA. In DNA, the CDR3 is TGTGCCAGCAGCCTAACAGGGCTAGCGGGAGAGAATGAGCAGTTCTTC. Its translation is CASSLTGLAGENEQFF.

This chain connects TRBV7-6 to TRBJ2-1; 13 nucleotides match TRBD2. Germline values: CDR1 SGHVS, CDR2 FNYEAQ. The CDR3 extends over 16 amino acids. The V and J ends lost 5 bases and 5 bases, in that order; junction bases with no gene match: 6. This chain's CDR3 is CASSPHGLAGDNEQFF. The CDR3, as DNA: TGTGCCAGCAGCCCGCACGGACTAGCGGGGGACAATGAGCAGTTCTTC.

The CDR3 loop is CASSPGATDTQYF. The CDR3, as DNA: TGTGCCAGCTCACCGGGGGCCACAGATACGCAGTATTTT. This rearrangement joins TRBV18 to TRBJ2-3; possibly TRBD1 for D (6 bases). This CDR3 region has 13 residues. V was clipped by 3 bases and J by 2 bases, with 6 bases between them. Germline V gene sequence: CDR1 KGHSH, CDR2 LQKENI.

V gene TRBV2 combines with J gene TRBJ1-2; D gene unclear. V shed 7 bases and J shed 2 bases, with 17 bases lying between them. In germline, CDR1 is SNHLY, CDR2 FYNNEI. The CDR3 has 15 residues. CDR3 sequence: CASTPIEGRNYGYTF. The DNA of the CDR3 is TGTGCCAGCACGCCAATCGAGGGCCGGAACTATGGCTACACCTTC.

This clone came up a few times. This chain uses TRBV4-1 with TRBJ1-1; D not resolved. From germline, CDR1 is MGHRA and CDR2 YSYEKL. The CDR3 loop spans 14 amino acids. Trimming removed 0 bases from V and 4 bases from J, with 9 bases in between. CDR3 in amino acids: CASSQDLIGTEAFF. The CDR3 DNA reads as TGCGCCAGCAGCCAAGATCTGATCGGCACTGAAGCTTTCTTT.

The chain recombines TRBV18 with TRBJ1-1; weak D call: TRBD1 (6 bases). The CDR3 extends over 16 amino acids. Trimming shortened V by 4 bases and J by 1 base, and 16 bases separated the two germline ends. From germline, CDR1 is KGHSH and CDR2 LQKENI. The CDR3 reads CASSQDRQVTNTEAFF. The CDR3 DNA is TGTGCCAGCTCACAAGATCGACAGGTGACGAACACTGAAGCTTTCTTT.

This clone was seen more than once but under ten times. This sequence joins TRBV29-1 and TRBJ1-5; 10 positions agree with TRBD1. The germline V gene encodes CDR1 SQVTM and CDR2 ANQGSEA. This CDR3 comprises 15 residues. V gave up 6 bases and J gave up 7 bases; unmatched junction bases: 12. The CDR3 loop is CSVRTSTGGGQPQHF. CDR3 in DNA: TGCAGCGTCCGAACCTCGACAGGGGGCGGGCAGCCCCAGCATTTT.

The rearrangement uses TRBV6-5 and TRBJ2-7, with D perhaps matching TRBD1 (5 bases). V lost 7 bases, J lost 1 base, and 17 bases lay in between. Germline CDR1 is MNHEY and CDR2 is SVGAGI. The CDR3 spans 15 residues. The CDR3, as DNA: TGTGCCAGCACTATAAACTGGGGCTCTTCCTACGAGCAGTACTTC. Translated: CASTINWGSSYEQYF.

A few counts support this clone. V usage is TRBV6-4 and J usage is TRBJ2-3, with 7 bases that match TRBD2. This CDR3 is 14 amino acids long. Germline V gene sequence: CDR1 MRHNA, CDR2 SNTAGT. Trimming took 4 bases from V and 5 from J; bases not matched to a gene: 6. CDR3 protein: CASSVGGIGDTQYF. The CDR3 coding sequence is TGTGCCAGCAGTGTGGGGGGGATAGGAGATACGCAGTATTTT.

The chain carries TRBV11-2 and TRBJ2-1, with D possibly being TRBD2 (8 bases). The CDR3 is made up of 17 amino acids. Deletions cut 5 bases from V and 0 bases from J, with 17 bases between. CDR1 and CDR2 from the germline V gene are SGHAT and FQNNGV. The CDR3 nucleotides read TGTGCCAGCAGCCTTCAGACAGGGACTAGCTCCTACAATGAGCAGTTCTTC. This gives the protein CASSLQTGTSSYNEQFF.

This rearrangement joins TRBV9 to TRBJ2-3; 12 positions agree with TRBD2. In germline, CDR1 is SGDLS, CDR2 YYNGEE. V trimming: 0 bases; J trimming: 5 bases; junction bases outside the gene matches: 4. This CDR3 comprises 16 residues. Here the CDR3 DNA reads TGTGCCAGCAGCGTAGCGGCTAGCGGGAGGGTAGATACGCAGTATTTT. Amino acids: CASSVAASGRVDTQYF.